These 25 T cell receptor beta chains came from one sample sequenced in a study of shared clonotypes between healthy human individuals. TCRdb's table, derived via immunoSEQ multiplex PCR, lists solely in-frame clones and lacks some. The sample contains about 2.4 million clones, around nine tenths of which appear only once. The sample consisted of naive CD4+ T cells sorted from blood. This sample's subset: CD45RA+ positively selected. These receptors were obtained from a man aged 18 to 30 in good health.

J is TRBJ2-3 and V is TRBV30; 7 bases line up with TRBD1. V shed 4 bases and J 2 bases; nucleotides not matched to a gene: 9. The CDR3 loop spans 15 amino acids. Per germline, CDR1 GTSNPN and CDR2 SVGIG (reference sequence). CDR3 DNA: TGTGCCTGGACCGCCGGGACAGTTTACACAGATACGCAGTATTTT. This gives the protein CAWTAGTVYTDTQYF.

For the CDR3, the DNA is TGTGCCAGCAGTTTTGCCGTGGCCCAAAACACCGGGGAGCTGTTTTTT. As protein: CASSFAVAQNTGELFF. The chain carries TRBV28 and TRBJ2-2; D remains unclear. There are 16 residues in the CDR3. The germline V gene has CDR1 MDHEN and CDR2 SYDVKM. The V end was cut by 3 bases, the J end by 2 bases, with 13 bases between.

As DNA, the CDR3 is TGTGCCAGCAGTTTAGACAGGGGGAATAATTCACCCCTCCACTTT. Encoded protein: CASSLDRGNNSPLHF. This rearrangement joins TRBV28 to TRBJ1-6, with 9 bases lining up with TRBD1. After removal of 2 bases from V and 5 bases from J, the junction contained 1 base not matched to a gene. Germline-derived CDR1 and CDR2 are MDHEN and SYDVKM. The CDR3 is 15 residues long.

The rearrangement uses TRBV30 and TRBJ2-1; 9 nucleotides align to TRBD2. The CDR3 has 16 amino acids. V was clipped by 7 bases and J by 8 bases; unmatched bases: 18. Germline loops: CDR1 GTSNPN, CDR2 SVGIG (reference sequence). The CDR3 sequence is CASTPRGGLSSDEQFF. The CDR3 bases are TGTGCCTCAACCCCGCGGGGGGGCCTATCTTCTGATGAGCAGTTCTTC.

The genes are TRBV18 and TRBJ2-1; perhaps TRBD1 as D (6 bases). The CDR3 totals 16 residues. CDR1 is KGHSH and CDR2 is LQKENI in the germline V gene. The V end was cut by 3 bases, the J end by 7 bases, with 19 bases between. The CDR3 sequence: CASSPSQNRVGNEQFF. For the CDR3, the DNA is TGTGCCAGCTCACCGAGCCAAAACAGGGTCGGGAATGAGCAGTTCTTC.

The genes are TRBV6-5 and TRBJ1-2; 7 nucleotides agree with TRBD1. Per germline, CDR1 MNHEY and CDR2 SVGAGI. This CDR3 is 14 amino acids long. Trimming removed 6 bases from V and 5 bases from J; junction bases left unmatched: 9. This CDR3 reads CASSQAGTVYGYTF. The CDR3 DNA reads TGTGCCAGCAGCCAGGCCGGGACAGTTTATGGCTACACCTTC.

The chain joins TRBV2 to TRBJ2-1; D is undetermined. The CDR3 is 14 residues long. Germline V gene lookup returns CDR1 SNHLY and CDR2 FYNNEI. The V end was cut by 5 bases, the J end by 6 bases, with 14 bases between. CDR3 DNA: TGTGCCAGCAGTTATAACTCGTATGGCAATGAGCAGTTCTTC. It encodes CASSYNSYGNEQFF.

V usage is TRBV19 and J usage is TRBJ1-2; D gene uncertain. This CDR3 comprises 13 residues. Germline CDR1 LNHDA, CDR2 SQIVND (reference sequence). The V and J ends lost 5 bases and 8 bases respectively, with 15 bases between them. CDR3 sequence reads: CASSPSEGWGYTF. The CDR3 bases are TGTGCCAGTAGTCCCTCCGAGGGATGGGGCTACACCTTC.

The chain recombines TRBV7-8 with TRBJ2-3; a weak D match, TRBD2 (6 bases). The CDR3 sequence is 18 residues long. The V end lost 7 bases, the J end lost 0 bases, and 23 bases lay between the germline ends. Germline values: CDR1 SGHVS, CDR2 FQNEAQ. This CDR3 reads CASMSRSGRGGSTDTQYF. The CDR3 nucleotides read TGTGCCAGCATGTCGCGATCGGGGCGGGGTGGGAGCACAGATACGCAGTATTTT.

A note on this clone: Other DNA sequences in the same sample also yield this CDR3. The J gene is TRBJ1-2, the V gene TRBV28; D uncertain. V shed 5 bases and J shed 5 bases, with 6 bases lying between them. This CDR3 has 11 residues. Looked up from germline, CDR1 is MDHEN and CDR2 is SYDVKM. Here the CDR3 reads CASSDLYGYTF. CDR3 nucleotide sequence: TGTGCCAGCAGTGACTTGTATGGCTACACCTTC.

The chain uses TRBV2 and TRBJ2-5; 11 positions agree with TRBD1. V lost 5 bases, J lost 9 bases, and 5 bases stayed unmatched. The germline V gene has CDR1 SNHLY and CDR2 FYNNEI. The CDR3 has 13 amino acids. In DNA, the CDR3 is TGTGCCAGCAGTTTGGGACAGGGGGAGGCCCAGTACTTC. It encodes CASSLGQGEAQYF.

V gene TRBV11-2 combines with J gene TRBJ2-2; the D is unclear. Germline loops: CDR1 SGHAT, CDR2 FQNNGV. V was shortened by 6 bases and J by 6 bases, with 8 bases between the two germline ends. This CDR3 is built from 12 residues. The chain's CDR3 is CASRGSAGELFF. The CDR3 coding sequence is TGTGCCAGCAGGGGTTCAGCCGGGGAGCTGTTTTTT.

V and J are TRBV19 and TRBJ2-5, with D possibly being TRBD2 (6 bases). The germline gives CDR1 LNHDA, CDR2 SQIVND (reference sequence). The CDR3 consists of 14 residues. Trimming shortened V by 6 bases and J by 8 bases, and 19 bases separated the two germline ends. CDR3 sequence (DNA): TGTGCCAGTAGCCGGGGGTTCGAGGGGAGAACCCAGTACTTC. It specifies CASSRGFEGRTQYF.

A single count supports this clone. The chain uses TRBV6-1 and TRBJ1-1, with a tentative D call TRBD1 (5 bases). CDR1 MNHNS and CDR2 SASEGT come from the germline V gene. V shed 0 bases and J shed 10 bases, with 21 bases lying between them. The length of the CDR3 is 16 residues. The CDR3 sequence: CASSEANRGIQGGAFF. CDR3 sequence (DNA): TGTGCCAGCAGTGAAGCAAATAGAGGGATTCAGGGAGGAGCTTTCTTT.

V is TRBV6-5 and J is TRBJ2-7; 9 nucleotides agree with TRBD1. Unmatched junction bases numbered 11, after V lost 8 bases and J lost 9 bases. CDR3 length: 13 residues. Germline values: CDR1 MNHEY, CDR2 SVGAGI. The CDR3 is CASRTPETGGQYF. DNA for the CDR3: TGTGCCAGCCGCACCCCGGAGACAGGGGGGCAGTACTTC.

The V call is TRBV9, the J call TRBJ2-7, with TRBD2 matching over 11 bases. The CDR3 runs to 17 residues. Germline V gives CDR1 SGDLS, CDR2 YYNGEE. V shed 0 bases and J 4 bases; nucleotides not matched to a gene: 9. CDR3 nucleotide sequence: TGTGCCAGCAGCGTAGGGCTAGCGGGGGGATCACTTTACGAGCAGTACTTC. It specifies CASSVGLAGGSLYEQYF.

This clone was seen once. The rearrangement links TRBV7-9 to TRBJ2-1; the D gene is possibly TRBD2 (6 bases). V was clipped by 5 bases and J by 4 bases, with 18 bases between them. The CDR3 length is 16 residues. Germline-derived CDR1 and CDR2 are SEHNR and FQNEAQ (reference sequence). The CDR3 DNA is TGTGCCAGCAGCCCAATGTGGCGTAGCGGTTACAATGAGCAGTTCTTC. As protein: CASSPMWRSGYNEQFF.

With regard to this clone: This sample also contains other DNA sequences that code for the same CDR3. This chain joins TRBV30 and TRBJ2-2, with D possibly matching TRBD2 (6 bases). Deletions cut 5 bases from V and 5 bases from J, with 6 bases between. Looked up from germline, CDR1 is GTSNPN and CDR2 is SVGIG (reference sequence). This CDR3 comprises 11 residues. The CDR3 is CAWGRTGELFF. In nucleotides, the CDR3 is TGTGCCTGGGGGAGGACCGGGGAGCTGTTTTTT.

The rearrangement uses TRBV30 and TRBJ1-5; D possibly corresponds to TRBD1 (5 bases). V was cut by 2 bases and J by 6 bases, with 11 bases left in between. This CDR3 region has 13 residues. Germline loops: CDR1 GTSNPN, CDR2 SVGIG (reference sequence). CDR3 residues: CAWSSDGGQPQHF. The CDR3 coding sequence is TGTGCCTGGAGTTCCGACGGGGGTCAGCCCCAGCATTTT.

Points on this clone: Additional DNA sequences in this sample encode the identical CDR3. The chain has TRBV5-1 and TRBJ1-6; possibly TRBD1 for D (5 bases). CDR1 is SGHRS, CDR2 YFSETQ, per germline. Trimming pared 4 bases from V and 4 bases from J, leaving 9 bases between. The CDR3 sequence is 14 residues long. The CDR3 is CASSPDSYNSPLHF. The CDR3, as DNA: TGCGCCAGCAGCCCCGACAGTTATAATTCACCCCTCCACTTT. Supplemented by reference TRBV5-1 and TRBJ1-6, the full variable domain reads KAGVTQTPRYLIKTRGQQVTLSCSPISGHRSVSWYQQTPGQGLQFLFEYFSETQRNKGNFPGRFSGRQFSNSRSEMNVSTLELGDSALYLCASSPDSYNSPLHFGNGTRLTVT.

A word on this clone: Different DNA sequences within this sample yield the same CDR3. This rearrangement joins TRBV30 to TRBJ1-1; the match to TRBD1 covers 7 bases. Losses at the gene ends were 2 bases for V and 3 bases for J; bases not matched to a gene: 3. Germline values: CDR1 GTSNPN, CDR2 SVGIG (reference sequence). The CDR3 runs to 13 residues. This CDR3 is CAWSIRGDTEAFF. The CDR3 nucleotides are TGTGCCTGGAGTATCAGGGGGGACACTGAAGCTTTCTTT.

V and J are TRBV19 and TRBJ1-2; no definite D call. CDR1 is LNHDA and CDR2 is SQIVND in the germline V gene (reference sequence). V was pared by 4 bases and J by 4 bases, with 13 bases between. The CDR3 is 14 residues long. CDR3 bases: TGTGCCAGTAGTACGCTAGGGCCGGGCTATGGCTACACCTTC. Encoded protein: CASSTLGPGYGYTF.

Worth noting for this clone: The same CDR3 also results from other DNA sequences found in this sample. For the CDR3, the DNA is TGTGCCATCAGTGAGTCGGGACAGCCCCAGCATTTT. As protein: CAISESGQPQHF. The gene calls are TRBV10-3 and TRBJ1-5; the D is unclear. The length of the CDR3 is 12 residues. Germline lookup yields CDR1 ENHRY and CDR2 SYGVKD. V was shortened by 0 bases and J by 7 bases, with 4 bases between the two germline ends.

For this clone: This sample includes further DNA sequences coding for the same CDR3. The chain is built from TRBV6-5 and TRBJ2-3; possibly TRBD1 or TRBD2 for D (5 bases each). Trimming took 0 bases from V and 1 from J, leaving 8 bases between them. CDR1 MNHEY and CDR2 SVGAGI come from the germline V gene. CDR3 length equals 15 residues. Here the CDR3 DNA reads TGTGCCAGCAGTTACTCTGGGGGACGCACAGATACGCAGTATTTT. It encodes CASSYSGGRTDTQYF.

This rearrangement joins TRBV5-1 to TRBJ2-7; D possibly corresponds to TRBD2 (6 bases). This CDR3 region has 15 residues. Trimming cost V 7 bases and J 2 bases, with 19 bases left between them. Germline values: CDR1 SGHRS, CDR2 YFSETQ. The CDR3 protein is CASALGGPETYEQYF. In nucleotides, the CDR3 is TGCGCCAGCGCCTTGGGGGGTCCTGAGACCTACGAGCAGTACTTC. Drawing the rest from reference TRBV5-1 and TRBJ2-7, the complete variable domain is KAGVTQTPRYLIKTRGQQVTLSCSPISGHRSVSWYQQTPGQGLQFLFEYFSETQRNKGNFPGRFSGRQFSNSRSEMNVSTLELGDSALYLCASALGGPETYEQYFGPGTRLTVT.